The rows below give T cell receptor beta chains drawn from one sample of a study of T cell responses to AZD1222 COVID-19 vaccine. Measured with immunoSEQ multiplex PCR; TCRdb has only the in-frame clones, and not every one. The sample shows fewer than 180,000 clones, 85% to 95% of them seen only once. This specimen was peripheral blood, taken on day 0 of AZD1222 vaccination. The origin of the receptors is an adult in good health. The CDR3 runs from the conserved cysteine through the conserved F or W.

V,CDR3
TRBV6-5,CASSQTGSGNTIYF
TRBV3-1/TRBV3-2,CASSHTSGGAGGETQYF
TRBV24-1,CATSDDRGYEAFF
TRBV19,CASSRAQRTGELFF
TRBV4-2,CASSQANYGYTF
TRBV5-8,CASSLRRYSSGYTF
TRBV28,CASRPPGPDYGYTF
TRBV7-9,CASSASVARAGANVLTF
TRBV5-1,CASSLEGRQETQYF
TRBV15,CATSLGNQPQHF
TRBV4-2,CASSQVGLPVGTDTQYF
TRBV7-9,CASSPEGTGVATNEKLFF
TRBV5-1,CASNLGVSYNSPLHF
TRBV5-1,CASSFETRISSGYTF
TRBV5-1,CASSLGLAVETQYF
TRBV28,CASSYGMVEYGYTF
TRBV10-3,CAISESAANTGELFF
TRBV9,CASRWRGGQETQYF